The entry that follows covers one T cell receptor beta chain sequence. This sample was taken from a study of control samples from healthy donors and cancer patients. The CDR3 extends over 14 amino acids. CDR1 is SEHNR and CDR2 is FQNEAQ in the germline V gene (reference sequence). V lost 4 bases and J lost 0, with 9 bases in between. Sequencing was performed with immunoSEQ multiplex PCR; in TCRdb, only in-frame clones are kept and a portion is missing. The table lists 170,000 or so clones, 94% of them singletons, with around 1.3% in the top ten. The sequenced material came from blood. This TCR came from a woman in her late teens or twenties in good health. The chain is built from TRBV7-9 and TRBJ1-1; D is uncertain. This CDR3 reads CASSSPPMNTEAFF. The CDR3 nucleotides are TGTGCCAGCAGCTCCCCGCCTATGAACACTGAAGCTTTCTTT.